This record covers a single T cell receptor beta chain. The data originate from a study of blood T cell repertoires in COVID-19. Using immunoSEQ multiplex PCR, the repertoire was profiled, and TCRdb retains in-frame clones only, with some absent. The data show fewer than 200,000 clones, approximately 87% seen once. CDR1 and CDR2 from the germline V gene are SGHRS and YFSETQ. The CDR3 has 16 amino acids. Between the trimmed V and J ends, which lost 2 bases and 0 bases, there was a span of 9 bases. Participants' reported clinical history set cohort assignment. The specimen was PBMCs or T cells enriched from blood (not recorded which). The V and J genes are TRBV5-1 and TRBJ2-6; a possible D gene is TRBD2 (6 bases). This receptor was taken from a woman between 45 and 65 years old who had recovered from COVID-19. CDR3 nucleotide sequence: TGCGCCAGCAGCTTATGGCGGGACTCTGGGGCCAACGTCCTGACTTTC. Amino acids: CASSLWRDSGANVLTF.